This entry lists 32 T cell receptor beta chains sequenced from one sample in a study of shared clonotypes between healthy human individuals. Libraries were prepared by immunoSEQ multiplex PCR; TCRdb keeps only in-frame clonotypes and omits some of them. Of 2,500,000 or so clones in the sample, less than 95% were seen once. Sequences were obtained from naive CD4+ T cells from PBMCs. Regarding subset: CD45RA+ positively selected. The origin of the receptors is a young man in good health. Some clones in this sample may be carry-over from other donors' samples.

The chain combines TRBV10-1 with TRBJ2-2; TRBD2 matches 8 bases. This CDR3 has 17 amino acids. The V gene end was trimmed by 2 bases and the J gene end by 5 bases; junction bases not matched to a gene: 10. Per the germline V gene, CDR1 is WNHNN and CDR2 is SYGVQD (reference sequence). CDR3 residues: CASSEPPGRGSTGELFF. CDR3 in DNA: TGCGCCAGCAGTGAGCCCCCCGGGAGGGGGAGTACCGGGGAGCTGTTTTTT.

The chain carries TRBV2 and TRBJ2-3, with D possibly TRBD2 on 5 matching bases. Germline V gene sequence: CDR1 SNHLY, CDR2 FYNNEI. Between the trimmed V and J ends, which lost 8 bases and 8 bases, there was a span of 17 bases. The CDR3 spans 13 residues. The CDR3 here is CASVAAGAATQYF. In DNA form, the CDR3 reads TGTGCCAGCGTCGCGGCGGGCGCAGCTACGCAGTATTTT.

Of note for this clone: Other nucleotide sequences in the sample specify the same CDR3. The rearrangement joins TRBV19 to TRBJ2-1; D perhaps matches TRBD1 (6 bases). The CDR3 is 12 amino acids. With 2 bases removed from V and 7 bases from J, the gap between germline ends came to 6 bases. Germline V gene lookup returns CDR1 LNHDA and CDR2 SQIVND (reference sequence). CDR3 coding DNA: TGTGCCAGTAGTATACAGGGGAATGAGCAGTTCTTC. The encoded protein is CASSIQGNEQFF.

This clone was detected only a few times. The chain has TRBV6-1 and TRBJ1-2; D not resolved. Trimming cost V 3 bases and J 7 bases, with 9 bases left between them. This CDR3 is 12 amino acids long. Germline V gives CDR1 MNHNS, CDR2 SASEGT. CDR3 amino acids: CASSDGEFGYTF. In DNA form, the CDR3 reads TGTGCCAGCAGTGATGGGGAGTTTGGCTACACCTTC.

This clone appeared once. The chain carries TRBV6-5 and TRBJ1-2; a possible D gene is TRBD1 (5 bases). Germline V CDR1 and CDR2: MNHEY, SVGAGI. The CDR3 is 15 residues long. V lost 5 bases to trimming and J lost 5 bases, with 18 bases between them. The CDR3 coding sequence is TGTGCCAGCAGTGCTAGGGACGGTGTGAAATATGGCTACACCTTC. This translates into CASSARDGVKYGYTF.

A single count supports this clone. The chain employs TRBV6-5 and TRBJ1-2, with D hard to call. CDR3 length: 13 amino acids. Germline CDR1 MNHEY, CDR2 SVGAGI. Trimming removed 0 bases from V and 6 bases from J, with 8 bases in between. CDR3 in DNA: TGTGCCAGCAGTTACTCGACCCAAAATGGCTACACCTTC. As protein: CASSYSTQNGYTF.

The chain recombines TRBV6-5 with TRBJ2-5; D uncertain. The CDR3 is 14 amino acids. Germline assignment: CDR1 MNHEY and CDR2 SVGAGI. Trimming left V 6 bases short and J 2 bases short, with 13 bases between. The CDR3, as DNA: TGTGCCAGCAGCCATGACTCGAGGCAAGAGACCCAGTACTTC. As protein: CASSHDSRQETQYF.

This chain connects TRBV6-1 to TRBJ1-2, with TRBD1 as a possible D gene (5 bases). Trimming took off 7 bases at V and 4 bases at J, with 10 bases between the two ends. This CDR3 spans 12 amino acids. Germline V CDR1 and CDR2: MNHNS, SASEGT. Written as DNA, the CDR3 is TGTGCCAGCAATCGGGACTCCTATGGCTACACCTTC. This translates into CASNRDSYGYTF.

CDR3 DNA sequence: TGTGCCAGCAGCTTCCTAGGGAACGAGCAGTACTTC. Its protein product is CASSFLGNEQYF. This chain joins TRBV5-5 and TRBJ2-7; no firm D call. V lost 2 bases, J lost 5 bases, and 8 bases lay in between. CDR3 length: 12 amino acids. Germline assignment: CDR1 SGHKS and CDR2 YYEKEE (reference sequence).

This rearrangement joins TRBV29-1 to TRBJ2-3, with 7 bases aligning to TRBD2. CDR1 and CDR2 (germline): SQVTM, ANQGSEA. The CDR3 loop spans 16 amino acids. The junction had 8 bases not matched to a gene; V was cut back by 1 base and J by 1 base. The CDR3 DNA sequence: TGCAGCGTTGAAGGACACGAGGCGGGAGGCACAGATACGCAGTATTTT. Protein sequence: CSVEGHEAGGTDTQYF.

On this clone itself: The same CDR3 can be traced to other DNA sequences in this sample. The chain has TRBV5-1 and TRBJ2-7, with D perhaps being TRBD1 or TRBD2 (5 bases each). The CDR3 contains 12 residues. Between the trimmed V and J ends, which lost 4 bases and 7 bases, there was a span of 12 bases. Germline V CDR1 and CDR2: SGHRS, YFSETQ. The CDR3 here is CASSLGTGEQYF. CDR3 DNA sequence: TGCGCCAGCAGCCTAGGGACCGGGGAGCAGTACTTC. The full variable domain, rest sourced from reference TRBV5-1 and TRBJ2-7, is KAGVTQTPRYLIKTRGQQVTLSCSPISGHRSVSWYQQTPGQGLQFLFEYFSETQRNKGNFPGRFSGRQFSNSRSEMNVSTLELGDSALYLCASSLGTGEQYFGPGTRLTVT.

The chain has TRBV6-1 and TRBJ2-1; 10 positions agree with TRBD1. Per the germline V gene, CDR1 is MNHNS and CDR2 is SASEGT. This CDR3 spans 13 amino acids. Trimming took 10 bases from V and 2 from J; bases not matched to a gene: 2. Here the CDR3 DNA reads TGTGCCACCGGACAGGGGGCCTACAATGAGCAGTTCTTC. This translates into CATGQGAYNEQFF.

This clone occurred once. J is TRBJ2-2 and V is TRBV28, with D possibly being TRBD2 (6 bases). Germline loops: CDR1 MDHEN, CDR2 SYDVKM. Trimming removed 11 bases from V and 0 bases from J, with 13 bases in between. The CDR3 runs 14 residues. The CDR3 sequence is CAGGRHANTGELFF. The CDR3 bases are TGTGCCGGAGGGAGGCACGCGAACACCGGGGAGCTGTTTTTT. Complete variable domain (other parts from reference TRBV28 and TRBJ2-2): DVKVTQSSRYLVKRTGEKVFLECVQDMDHENMFWYRQDPGLGLRLIYFSYDVKMKEKGDIPEGYSVSREKKERFSLILESASTNQTSMYLCAGGRHANTGELFFGEGSRLTVL.

V and J are TRBV6-5 and TRBJ2-7, with 11 bases identical to TRBD2. The CDR3 has 15 amino acids. Looked up from germline, CDR1 is MNHEY and CDR2 is SVGAGI. V gave up 6 bases and J gave up 0 bases; unmatched junction bases: 4. The CDR3 is CASRPSGRPSYEQYF. The CDR3 bases are TGTGCCAGCAGACCTAGCGGGAGGCCCTCCTACGAGCAGTACTTC.

The genes are TRBV27 and TRBJ1-2, with 7 bases matching TRBD1. The CDR3 loop spans 13 amino acids. V gave up 6 bases and J gave up 4 bases; unmatched junction bases: 5. Germline-derived CDR1 and CDR2 are MNHEY and SMNVEV (reference sequence). CDR3 protein: CASRPGQSYGYTF. The DNA for the CDR3 is TGTGCCAGCAGGCCGGGACAGAGCTATGGCTACACCTTC.

Concerning this clone itself: The same CDR3 also results from other DNA sequences found in this sample. The chain employs TRBV5-1 and TRBJ2-2; 9 nucleotides align to TRBD1. Germline lookup yields CDR1 SGHRS and CDR2 YFSETQ. Trimming at V came to 4 bases and at J to 5 bases, leaving 3 bases not matched to a gene. The CDR3 covers 14 residues. The CDR3 bases are TGCGCCAGCAGCCTCGGACAGGGGACCGGGGAGCTGTTTTTT. This encodes CASSLGQGTGELFF.

The V call is TRBV10-3, the J call TRBJ2-7; D may be TRBD1 (6 bases). V lost 10 bases and J 2 bases, leaving 15 bases between the germline ends. The CDR3 length is 13 residues. Germline V CDR1 and CDR2: ENHRY, SYGVKD. CDR3 coding DNA: TGTGCCACCGGGGACACCCAAACCTACGAGCAGTACTTC. Translating gives CATGDTQTYEQYF.

As for this clone: The sample carries other DNA sequences with the same CDR3. The chain employs TRBV7-9 and TRBJ1-3; D remains unclear. V shed 1 base and J shed 0 bases, with 4 bases lying between them. CDR1 is SEHNR, CDR2 FQNEAQ, per germline (reference sequence). This CDR3 comprises 14 residues. The CDR3, as DNA: TGTGCCAGCAGCTTAGGCATCTCTGGAAACACCATATATTTT. It encodes CASSLGISGNTIYF.

The chain combines TRBV7-2 with TRBJ1-1; D remains unclear. This CDR3 spans 15 amino acids. The germline gives CDR1 SGHTA, CDR2 FQGNSA. Trimming removed 1 base at V and 0 bases at J, with 9 bases between. The CDR3 DNA sequence: TGTGCCAGCAGCTTAGTTATAGCTATGAACACTGAAGCTTTCTTT. Translated, it gives CASSLVIAMNTEAFF.

The rearrangement uses TRBV7-2 and TRBJ2-5, with a possible D match to TRBD2 (7 bases). Germline V lookup: CDR1 SGHTA, CDR2 FQGNSA. V lost 8 bases and J 2 bases, leaving 21 bases between the germline ends. This CDR3 spans 16 amino acids. In DNA form, the CDR3 reads TGTGCCAGCCCCTTGGGGGCGGGGGCGGGGCAAGAGACCCAGTACTTC. It yields the protein CASPLGAGAGQETQYF.

The chain combines TRBV20-1 with TRBJ2-7, with no clear D. The ends were cut back, 6 bases at V and 3 bases at J, with 9 bases in the middle. CDR3 length: 11 residues. CDR1 DFQATT and CDR2 SNEGSKA come from the germline V gene (reference sequence). The CDR3 nucleotides are TGCAGTGCGGGCTACCACTACGAGCAGTACTTC. Amino acids: CSAGYHYEQYF.

Only one count was recorded for this clone. J is TRBJ2-2 and V is TRBV25-1; 11 bases are a match to TRBD2. The V and J ends lost 3 bases and 4 bases, in that order; junction bases with no gene match: 1. The CDR3 runs 15 residues. From germline, CDR1 is MGHDK and CDR2 SYGVNS. This chain's CDR3 is CASSDLAGGTGELFF. CDR3 nucleotides: TGTGCCAGCAGTGACCTAGCGGGGGGCACCGGGGAGCTGTTTTTT.

The rearrangement joins TRBV19 to TRBJ2-2; D possibly corresponds to TRBD2 (5 bases). CDR3 length: 13 amino acids. Germline V lookup: CDR1 LNHDA, CDR2 SQIVND (reference sequence). With 9 bases removed from V and 4 bases from J, the gap between germline ends came to 12 bases. The CDR3 DNA follows: TGTGCCAGCGCCCCGGGGATCACCGGGGAGCTGTTTTTT. Its protein is CASAPGITGELFF.

The V and J genes are TRBV7-9 and TRBJ2-2, with 13 nucleotides matching TRBD2. The CDR3 has 16 amino acids. Looked up from germline, CDR1 is SEHNR and CDR2 is FQNEAQ (reference sequence). V trimming: 7 bases; J trimming: 8 bases; junction bases outside the gene matches: 10. The CDR3: CASILGLAGVMGELFF. The CDR3 nucleotides are TGTGCCAGCATCCTCGGACTAGCGGGAGTTATGGGGGAGCTGTTTTTT.

DNA of the CDR3: TGCGCCAGCCACAGTCTCGGGGGTTCCACAGATACGCAGTATTTT. The encoded protein is CASHSLGGSTDTQYF. The chain has TRBV5-1 and TRBJ2-3, with D tentatively TRBD2 (6 bases). Germline V gene lookup returns CDR1 SGHRS and CDR2 YFSETQ. This CDR3 is 15 amino acids long. The ends were cut back, 7 bases at V and 2 bases at J, with 17 bases in the middle. The full variable domain, its missing parts supplied by reference TRBV5-1 and TRBJ2-3, is KAGVTQTPRYLIKTRGQQVTLSCSPISGHRSVSWYQQTPGQGLQFLFEYFSETQRNKGNFPGRFSGRQFSNSRSEMNVSTLELGDSALYLCASHSLGGSTDTQYFGPGTRLTVL.

V gene TRBV6-1 combines with J gene TRBJ1-4; D gene unclear. The CDR3 is made up of 14 amino acids. CDR1 is MNHNS, CDR2 SASEGT, per germline. The V end lost 5 bases, the J end lost 0 bases, and 7 bases lay between the germline ends. CDR3 sequence: CASSLSATNEKLFF. The CDR3 DNA sequence: TGTGCCAGCAGTCTGTCCGCAACTAATGAAAAACTGTTTTTT.

Remarks on this clone: The junction departs from the called germline gene at one end, perhaps through a read error. This rearrangement joins TRBV4-2 to TRBJ2-5; 11 nucleotides match TRBD2. This CDR3 has 14 amino acids. Germline loops: CDR1 LGHNA, CDR2 YNFKEQ. CDR3 coding DNA: TGTGCCAGCAGCCAATTACTAGCGGGAGAGGCCCAGTACTTC. This gives the protein CASSQLLAGEAQYF.

The rearrangement joins TRBV2 to TRBJ2-2; D is perhaps TRBD2 (5 bases). The V and J ends lost 9 bases and 6 bases respectively, with 11 bases between them. This CDR3 has 12 amino acids. CDR1 and CDR2 from the germline V gene are SNHLY and FYNNEI. CDR3 sequence reads: CARGGFSGELFF. DNA for the CDR3: TGTGCCAGAGGCGGGTTCTCCGGGGAGCTGTTTTTT.

This chain links TRBV6-1 with TRBJ2-5; possible D gene TRBD1, 5 bases. The CDR3 is 13 amino acids. Germline CDR1 and CDR2: MNHNS and SASEGT. V was pared by 4 bases and J by 7 bases, with 13 bases between. The CDR3 DNA reads TGTGCCAGCAGTGCCATAGACCAGGGGACCCAGTACTTC. This sequence encodes CASSAIDQGTQYF.

This sequence joins TRBV10-3 and TRBJ1-2; TRBD1 might be the D (5 bases). V shed 0 bases and J shed 4 bases, with 9 bases lying between them. This CDR3 has 14 residues. CDR1 is ENHRY, CDR2 SYGVKD, per germline. CDR3 protein: CAISESSQVYGYTF. CDR3 sequence (DNA): TGTGCCATCAGTGAGTCATCACAGGTCTATGGCTACACCTTC.

The chain employs TRBV27 and TRBJ2-7; 8 nucleotides agree with TRBD1. The CDR3 has 16 residues. Looked up from germline, CDR1 is MNHEY and CDR2 is SMNVEV (reference sequence). The junction had 19 bases not matched to a gene; V was cut back by 6 bases and J by 9 bases. In DNA form, the CDR3 reads TGTGCCAGCAGCTCGCTTGAGGCAGGGGGCAGGTTAGCGCAGTACTTC. Its protein is CASSSLEAGGRLAQYF.

On this clone: Other DNA sequences in this specimen translate into the identical CDR3. The chain couples TRBV28 to TRBJ2-1; D remains ambiguous. Trimming left V 1 base short and J 6 bases short, with 4 bases between. The CDR3 contains 12 residues. Germline V gene lookup returns CDR1 MDHEN and CDR2 SYDVKM. CDR3 loop: CASSLLANEQFF. CDR3 DNA: TGTGCCAGCAGTTTATTAGCCAATGAGCAGTTCTTC.